The T cell receptor beta chain described here comes from a study of blood T cell repertoires in COVID-19. Study overall: Acute and convalescent COVID-19 samples came from the United States, Italy and Spain.

Grouping used clinical history reported by participants in a survey and questionnaire. Shortly before study entry, within 2 weeks, exposed participants had met a COVID-19 case. Looked up from germline, CDR1 is SEHNR and CDR2 is FQNEAQ (reference sequence). V lost 5 bases to trimming and J lost 4 bases; unmatched junction nucleotides: 4. This CDR3 spans 13 amino acids. Measured with immunoSEQ multiplex PCR; TCRdb has only the in-frame clones, and not every one. In the table there are 350,000 to 500,000 clones, over 75% of which are singletons. This TCR derives from a woman aged 18-29 years who had been exposed to COVID-19. The sample was PBMCs or T cells enriched from blood (not recorded which). This rearrangement joins TRBV7-9 to TRBJ1-2; 7 bases agree with TRBD1. CDR3 protein: CASSLGQTYGYTF. In DNA, the CDR3 is TGTGCCAGCAGCCTGGGACAGACCTATGGCTACACCTTC.